Presented here are 2 T cell receptor beta chains from one specimen sequenced in a study of blood T cell repertoires in COVID-19. TCRdb's table, derived via immunoSEQ multiplex PCR, lists solely in-frame clones and lacks some. This table holds about 300,000 clones, about 87% found once. The sequenced sample was peripheral blood. These receptor sequences come from a woman aged 30 to 39 who had recovered from COVID-19.

The chain has TRBV5-1 and TRBJ2-7; D is unresolved. V lost 0 bases and J lost 4, with 11 bases in between. This CDR3 has 14 residues. Germline loops: CDR1 SGHRS, CDR2 YFSETQ. CDR3 sequence: CASSLVSEVYEQYF. In nucleotides, the CDR3 is TGCGCCAGCAGCTTGGTATCTGAGGTATACGAGCAGTACTTC.

This chain uses TRBV7-3 with TRBJ2-5; D may be TRBD2 (6 bases). V was cut by 1 base and J by 7 bases, with 16 bases left in between. CDR1 is SGHTA and CDR2 is FQGTGA in the germline V gene. The CDR3 runs to 15 residues. The CDR3 sequence is CASSLSGGSGGTQYF. CDR3 nucleotide sequence: TGTGCCAGCAGCTTAAGTGGCGGGTCCGGGGGGACCCAGTACTTC.